The sequence of this TCR beta chain was determined in a study of CD8 T cells in ankylosing spondylitis. For TCR beta, libraries came from quantitative 5'-RACE with molecular barcodes. TCRdb itself ran the 5' RACE reads through MiXCR, one entry per CDR3 protein. Found here are hundreds of thousands of distinct CDR3 sequences, roughly a sixth of them singletons; the top ten hold approximately 0.97%. Whole-study findings and limits: A TCR beta motif of 8 or 9 highly homologous variants appeared characteristic of ankylosing spondylitis blood.

From germline, CDR1 is MNHNS and CDR2 SASEGT. CDR3 length: 15 residues. Trimming cost V 5 bases and J 3 bases, with 15 bases left between them. This clonotype occurred a few times. The antigen remains undetermined. The receptor was isolated from a male donor with ankylosing spondylitis. Sequencing was done on a sample of blood, either unsorted or a sorted T cell fraction (not recorded which). The chain joins TRBV6-1 to TRBJ2-3, with D perhaps TRBD2 (6 bases). The CDR3 here is CASSHRGTATDTQYF. The CDR3 DNA sequence: TGTGCCAGCAGTCATCGGGGGACGGCGACAGATACGCAGTATTTT.